This T cell receptor (beta chain) was sequenced during a study of PD-1 blockade in classical Hodgkin lymphoma. Study results and limitations: A significant rise in TCR diversity by C4D1 was seen for CD4+ but not CD8+ cells. Baseline diversity in complete responders resembled that of newly diagnosed patients.

CDR3 size: 16 residues. V shed 1 base and J 1 base; nucleotides not matched to a gene: 7. Germline CDR1 reads SGHNT; CDR2 reads YYREEE (reference sequence). The repertoire was sequenced with immunoSEQ multiplex PCR; TCRdb's copy has only in-frame clones and lacks some. The sample contains over 25,000 clones, roughly four fifths of which appear only once. Brentuximab vedotin exposure varied among the patients, all of whom had relapsed after autologous stem cell transplantation. Concerning this clone itself: Antigen: not known.

This receptor was identified in a human donor with classical Hodgkin lymphoma. This specimen was peripheral blood mononuclear cells (PBMCs), taken before the second cycle of nivolumab. The V call is TRBV5-4, the J call TRBJ2-7; 8 bases align to TRBD1. CDR3 region: CASSLIRQGRSYEQYF. For the CDR3, the DNA is TGTGCCAGCAGCTTGATCAGACAGGGGCGTTCCTACGAGCAGTACTTC. The complete variable domain, with remaining parts taken from reference TRBV5-4 and TRBJ2-7, reads ETGVTQSPTHLIKTRGQQVTLRCSSQSGHNTVSWYQQALGQGPQFIFQYYREEENGRGNFPPRFSGLQFPNYSSELNVNALELDDSALYLCASSLIRQGRSYEQYFGPGTRLTVT.